The source of this T cell receptor (beta chain) is a study of PD-1 blockade in classical Hodgkin lymphoma. Overall study results and limits: Reported findings placed baseline TCR diversity lower in newly diagnosed patients (compared with healthy donors).

Concerning this clone: Its target is not known.

Profiled with immunoSEQ multiplex PCR; TCRdb holds only in-frame clones, not every one. The sample lists about 34,000 clones; less than 85% were seen once. Every patient was affected by relapse after autologous stem cell transplantation, while exposure to brentuximab vedotin was not uniform. Complete response, partial response or progressive disease was each patient's best response. The germline CDR1 and CDR2 sequences are KGHSH and LQKENI. Germline trimming cut 3 bases from V and 5 bases from J; bases unmatched to any gene: 11. The CDR3 runs 17 residues. The sequences come from peripheral blood mononuclear cells (PBMCs), collected before the second cycle of nivolumab. This receptor was identified in a human donor with classical Hodgkin lymphoma. J is TRBJ2-2 and V is TRBV18, with 8 bases matching TRBD1. CDR3 sequence (DNA): TGTGCCAGCTCACCGTTCGCAGCAGGGGGCGGGACCGGGGAGCTGTTTTTT. Translating it yields CASSPFAAGGGTGELFF.